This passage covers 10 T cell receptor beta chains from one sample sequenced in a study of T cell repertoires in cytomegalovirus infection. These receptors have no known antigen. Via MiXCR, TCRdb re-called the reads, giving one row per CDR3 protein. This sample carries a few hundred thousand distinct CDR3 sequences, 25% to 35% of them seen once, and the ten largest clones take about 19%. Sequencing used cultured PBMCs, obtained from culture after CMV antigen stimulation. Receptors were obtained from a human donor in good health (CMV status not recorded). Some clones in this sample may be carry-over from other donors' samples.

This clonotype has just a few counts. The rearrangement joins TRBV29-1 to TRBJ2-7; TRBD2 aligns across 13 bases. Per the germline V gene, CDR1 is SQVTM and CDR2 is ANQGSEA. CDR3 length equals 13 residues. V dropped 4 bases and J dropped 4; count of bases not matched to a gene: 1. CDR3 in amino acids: CSVGGLAGYEQYF. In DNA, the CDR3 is TGCAGCGTTGGGGGACTAGCGGGGTACGAGCAGTACTTC.

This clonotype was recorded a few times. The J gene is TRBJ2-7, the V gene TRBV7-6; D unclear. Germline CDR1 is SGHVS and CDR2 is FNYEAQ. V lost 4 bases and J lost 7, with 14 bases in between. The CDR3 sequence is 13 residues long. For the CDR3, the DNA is TGTGCCAGCAGCTCCGCCCCAGAGCGTGAGCAGTACTTC. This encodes CASSSAPEREQYF. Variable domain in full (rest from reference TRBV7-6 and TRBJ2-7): GAGVSQSPRYKVTKRGQDVALRCDPISGHVSLYWYRQALGQGPEFLTYFNYEAQQDKSGLPNDRFSAERPEGSISTLTIQRTEQRDSAMYRCASSSAPEREQYFGPGTRLTVT.

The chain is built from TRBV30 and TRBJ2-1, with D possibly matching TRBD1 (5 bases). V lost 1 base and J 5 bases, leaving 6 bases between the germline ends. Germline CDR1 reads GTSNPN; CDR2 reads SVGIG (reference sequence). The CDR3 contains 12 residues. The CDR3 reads CAWSARDNEQFF. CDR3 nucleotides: TGTGCCTGGAGTGCCAGGGACAATGAGCAGTTCTTC.

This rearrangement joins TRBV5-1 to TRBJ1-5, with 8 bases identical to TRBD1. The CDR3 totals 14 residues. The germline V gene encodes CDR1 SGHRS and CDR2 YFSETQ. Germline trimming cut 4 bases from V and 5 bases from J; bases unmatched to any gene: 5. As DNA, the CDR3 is TGCGCCAGCAGCCCGGACAGGGCTGATCAGCCCCAGCATTTT. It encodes CASSPDRADQPQHF.

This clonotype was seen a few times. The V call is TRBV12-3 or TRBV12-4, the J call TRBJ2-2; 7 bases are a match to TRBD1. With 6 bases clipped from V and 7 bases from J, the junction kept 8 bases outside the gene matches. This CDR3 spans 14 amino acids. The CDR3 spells CASRTTGTVGELFF. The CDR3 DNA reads TGTGCCAGCAGAACGACAGGGACGGTCGGGGAGCTGTTTTTT.

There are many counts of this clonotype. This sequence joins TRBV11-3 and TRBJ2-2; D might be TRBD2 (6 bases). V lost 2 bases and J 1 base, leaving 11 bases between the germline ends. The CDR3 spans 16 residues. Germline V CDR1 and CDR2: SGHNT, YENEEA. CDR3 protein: CASSLQGTENTGELFF. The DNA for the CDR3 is TGTGCCAGCAGCTTACAAGGGACTGAGAACACCGGGGAGCTGTTTTTT.

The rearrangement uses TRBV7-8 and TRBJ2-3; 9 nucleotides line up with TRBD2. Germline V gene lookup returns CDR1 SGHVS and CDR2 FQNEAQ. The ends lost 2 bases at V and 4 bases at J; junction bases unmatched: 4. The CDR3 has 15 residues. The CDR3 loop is CASSLISGSPDTQYF. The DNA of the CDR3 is TGTGCCAGCAGCTTAATTAGCGGGAGTCCAGATACGCAGTATTTT.

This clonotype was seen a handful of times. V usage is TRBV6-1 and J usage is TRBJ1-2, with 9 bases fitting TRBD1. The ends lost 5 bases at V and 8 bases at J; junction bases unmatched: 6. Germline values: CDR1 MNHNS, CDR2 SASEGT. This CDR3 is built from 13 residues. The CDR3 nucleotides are TGTGCCAGCAGTATGGGACAGGGTGTAGGCTACACCTTC. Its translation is CASSMGQGVGYTF.

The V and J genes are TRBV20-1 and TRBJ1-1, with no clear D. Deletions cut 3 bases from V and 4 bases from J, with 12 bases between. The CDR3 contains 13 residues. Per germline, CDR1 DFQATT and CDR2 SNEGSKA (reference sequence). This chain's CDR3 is CSASILRGTEAFF. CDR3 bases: TGCAGTGCTAGTATCCTGCGGGGCACTGAAGCTTTCTTT.

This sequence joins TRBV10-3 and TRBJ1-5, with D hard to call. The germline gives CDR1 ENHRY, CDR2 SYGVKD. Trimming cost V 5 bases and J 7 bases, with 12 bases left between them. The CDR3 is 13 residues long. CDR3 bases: TGTGCCATCAGTCCCAGAGAGGACCAGCCCCAGCATTTT. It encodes CAISPREDQPQHF.